This T cell receptor beta chain was identified during a study of T cell responses to AZD1222 COVID-19 vaccine. The table came from immunoSEQ multiplex PCR; TCRdb's copy has only in-frame clones and leaves some out. The sample contains 150,000 to 200,000 clones, approximately 90% of which appear only once. CDR1 and CDR2 from the germline V gene are SGDLS and YYNGEE. The V end was cut by 0 bases, the J end by 7 bases, with 17 bases between. The CDR3 extends over 15 amino acids. With respect to this clone: Its antigen is unidentified.

Study-wide results and caveats: Sampling that yielded the repertoires occurred only after the peak T cell response. At baseline, just 6 or 7 AZD1222 recipients tested seropositive. Regions 160-218 and 743-854 held dominance among vaccine-associated CD4 TCRs, which spanned spike.

This chain links TRBV9 with TRBJ2-7; D perhaps matches TRBD2 (6 bases). The clonotype originates from an adult in good health. The material was peripheral blood, obtained on day 0 of AZD1222 vaccination. CDR3 protein: CASSVEFAGPQEQYF. The CDR3 nucleotides read TGTGCCAGCAGCGTAGAGTTTGCGGGGCCCCAAGAGCAGTACTTC.